These T cell receptor beta chains were read from a single sample in a study of blood T cell repertoires in COVID-19. Libraries were prepared by immunoSEQ multiplex PCR; TCRdb keeps only in-frame clonotypes and omits some of them. Of fewer than 250,000 clones in the sample, around 87% were seen once. The sequencing input was PBMCs or T cells enriched from blood (not recorded which). The receptors shown here come from a woman aged 40-49 years in a cohort exposed to, infected with or recovered from COVID-19 (not recorded which). Each CDR3 is given with its conserved first and last residue. D genes are given only for firm matches. Size is stated for part of the rows, as once, few or many counts, or as a class when the clone is expanded.

clone_size: .
d_call: TRBD2
j_call: TRBJ2-5
v_call: TRBV3-1/TRBV3-2
cdr3_length: 16
cdr3_aa: CASSHYPGLAEETQYF
cdr3_nt: TGTGCCAGCAGCCACTACCCGGGACTAGCGGAAGAGACCCAGTACTTC

clone_size: .
d_call: TRBD1
j_call: TRBJ1-5
v_call: TRBV28
cdr3_length: 19
cdr3_aa: CASRPLPRQGVENDQPQHF
cdr3_nt: TGTGCCAGCAGACCCCTCCCCCGACAGGGGGTGGAGAACGATCAGCCCCAGCATTTT

clone_size: .
d_call: TRBD1
j_call: TRBJ1-2
v_call: TRBV27
cdr3_length: 15
cdr3_aa: CASSPSGTGGFGYTF
cdr3_nt: TGTGCCAGCAGTCCCTCCGGGACAGGGGGTTTTGGCTACACCTTC

clone_size: .
d_call: .
j_call: TRBJ2-7
v_call: TRBV6-5
cdr3_length: 15
cdr3_aa: CASRPTGSASSEQYF
cdr3_nt: TGTGCCAGCAGACCTACAGGGTCTGCCTCCTCCGAGCAGTACTTC

clone_size: few
d_call: TRBD2
j_call: TRBJ2-3
v_call: TRBV3-1/TRBV3-2
cdr3_length: 19
cdr3_aa: CASSQVGGLAGPNTDTQYF
cdr3_nt: TGTGCCAGCAGCCAAGTAGGGGGACTAGCGGGGCCCAACACAGATACGCAGTATTTT

clone_size: once
d_call: .
j_call: TRBJ1-3
v_call: TRBV30
cdr3_length: 14
cdr3_aa: CAWGDSASGNTIYF
cdr3_nt: TGTGCCTGGGGTGACAGTGCCTCTGGAAACACCATATATTTT

clone_size: .
d_call: TRBD2
j_call: TRBJ2-7
v_call: TRBV27
cdr3_length: 16
cdr3_aa: CASSLIPGLGTYEQYF
cdr3_nt: TGTGCCAGCAGTCTAATACCGGGACTAGGGACCTACGAGCAGTACTTC

clone_size: once
d_call: .
j_call: TRBJ1-3
v_call: TRBV19
cdr3_length: 15
cdr3_aa: CASSIRLYSGNTIYF
cdr3_nt: TGTGCCAGTAGTATTAGACTCTACTCCGGAAACACCATATATTTT

clone_size: .
d_call: .
j_call: TRBJ1-1
v_call: TRBV9
cdr3_length: 14
cdr3_aa: CASSESQGSTEAFF
cdr3_nt: TGTGCCAGCAGCGAATCTCAGGGGAGCACTGAAGCTTTCTTT

clone_size: many
d_call: TRBD1
j_call: TRBJ1-4
v_call: TRBV7-7
cdr3_length: 15
cdr3_aa: CASSIRQGANEKLFF
cdr3_nt: TGTGCCAGCAGCATTCGACAGGGGGCTAATGAAAAACTGTTTTTT

clone_size: .
d_call: .
j_call: TRBJ1-2
v_call: TRBV14
cdr3_length: 15
cdr3_aa: CASSQSGSSLYGYTF
cdr3_nt: TGTGCCAGCAGCCAATCGGGATCATCCCTGTATGGCTACACCTTC

clone_size: .
d_call: TRBD1
j_call: TRBJ1-2
v_call: TRBV10-3
cdr3_length: 14
cdr3_aa: CVISESTGGVGYTF
cdr3_nt: TGTGTCATCAGTGAGTCAACAGGGGGGGTCGGCTACACCTTC

clone_size: .
d_call: TRBD2
j_call: TRBJ2-3
v_call: TRBV5-4
cdr3_length: 14
cdr3_aa: CASSGGSTKDTQYF
cdr3_nt: TGTGCCAGCAGCGGCGGGAGCACTAAAGATACGCAGTATTTT

clone_size: .
d_call: .
j_call: TRBJ2-1
v_call: TRBV10-2
cdr3_length: 12
cdr3_aa: CASSLGHWEQFF
cdr3_nt: TGCGCCAGCAGCCTGGGACATTGGGAGCAGTTCTTC

clone_size: .
d_call: .
j_call: TRBJ1-5
v_call: TRBV13
cdr3_length: 14
cdr3_aa: CASSLGRLNQPQHF
cdr3_nt: TGTGCCAGCAGCTTAGGGCGTCTCAATCAGCCCCAGCATTTT

clone_size: .
d_call: .
j_call: TRBJ1-2
v_call: TRBV6-6
cdr3_length: 12
cdr3_aa: CASGALGDGYTF
cdr3_nt: TGTGCCAGCGGAGCTTTAGGGGATGGCTACACCTTC

clone_size: .
d_call: TRBD1
j_call: TRBJ1-1
v_call: TRBV28
cdr3_length: 17
cdr3_aa: CASSFWGTGGAGTEAFF
cdr3_nt: TGTGCCAGCAGTTTTTGGGGGACAGGGGGCGCGGGGACTGAAGCTTTCTTT

clone_size: .
d_call: .
j_call: TRBJ2-2
v_call: TRBV4-1
cdr3_length: 14
cdr3_aa: CASSQGALTGELFF
cdr3_nt: TGCGCCAGCAGCCAGGGGGCCCTCACCGGGGAGCTGTTTTTT

clone_size: .
d_call: .
j_call: TRBJ1-2
v_call: TRBV6-5
cdr3_length: 13
cdr3_aa: CASSYLSSYGYTF
cdr3_nt: TGTGCCAGCAGTTACTTGTCATCCTATGGCTACACCTTC

clone_size: .
d_call: .
j_call: TRBJ2-4
v_call: TRBV18
cdr3_length: 15
cdr3_aa: CASSPGGLAKNIQYF
cdr3_nt: TGTGCCAGCTCACCAGGGGGCCTAGCCAAAAACATTCAGTACTTC

clone_size: .
d_call: .
j_call: TRBJ1-1
v_call: TRBV30
cdr3_length: 11
cdr3_aa: CAWSPNREAFF
cdr3_nt: TGTGCCTGGAGTCCTAACAGAGAAGCTTTCTTT

clone_size: .
d_call: TRBD1
j_call: TRBJ1-4
v_call: TRBV24-1
cdr3_length: 15
cdr3_aa: CATSDRQGSTEKLFF
cdr3_nt: TGTGCCACCAGTGACCGACAGGGTAGTACAGAAAAACTGTTTTTT

clone_size: .
d_call: TRBD1
j_call: TRBJ1-5
v_call: TRBV7-9
cdr3_length: 16
cdr3_aa: CASTGTGEHSNQPQHF
cdr3_nt: TGTGCCAGCACCGGAACAGGGGAGCATAGCAATCAGCCCCAGCATTTT

clone_size: once
d_call: .
j_call: TRBJ2-7
v_call: TRBV6-2/TRBV6-3
cdr3_length: 18
cdr3_aa: CASSYSKPRGSSYYEQYF
cdr3_nt: TGTGCCAGCAGTTACTCGAAACCCCGCGGGTCATCTTATTACGAGCAGTACTTC

clone_size: .
d_call: TRBD2
j_call: TRBJ2-1
v_call: TRBV27
cdr3_length: 16
cdr3_aa: CASSWLAGKGGNEQFF
cdr3_nt: TGTGCCAGCAGTTGGCTAGCGGGAAAAGGAGGGAATGAGCAGTTCTTC

clone_size: .
d_call: .
j_call: TRBJ2-1
v_call: TRBV4-1
cdr3_length: 16
cdr3_aa: CASSQGGESPYNEQFF
cdr3_nt: TGCGCCAGCAGCCAAGGTGGGGAGTCGCCCTACAATGAGCAGTTCTTC

clone_size: once
d_call: TRBD1
j_call: TRBJ1-1
v_call: TRBV3-1/TRBV3-2
cdr3_length: 18
cdr3_aa: CASSRAIKTGTMNTEAFF
cdr3_nt: TGTGCCAGCAGCCGGGCCATTAAGACAGGGACAATGAACACTGAAGCTTTCTTT

clone_size: few
d_call: .
j_call: TRBJ2-7
v_call: TRBV12-3/TRBV12-4
cdr3_length: 13
cdr3_aa: CASSLALPYEQYF
cdr3_nt: TGTGCCAGCAGCCTAGCGCTCCCCTACGAGCAGTACTTC

clone_size: .
d_call: .
j_call: TRBJ1-3
v_call: TRBV7-9
cdr3_length: 16
cdr3_aa: CASSGTTGHSGNTIYF
cdr3_nt: TGTGCCAGCAGCGGGACGACAGGCCACTCTGGAAACACCATATATTTT

clone_size: .
d_call: TRBD2
j_call: TRBJ2-1
v_call: TRBV7-2
cdr3_length: 13
cdr3_aa: CASSLGLAEGQFF
cdr3_nt: TGTGCCAGCAGCTTAGGTCTAGCGGAGGGGCAGTTCTTC

clone_size: .
d_call: TRBD1
j_call: TRBJ1-1
v_call: TRBV27
cdr3_length: 13
cdr3_aa: CASRGTGDTEAFF
cdr3_nt: TGTGCCAGCAGGGGGACAGGGGACACTGAAGCTTTCTTT

clone_size: .
d_call: TRBD1
j_call: TRBJ1-4
v_call: TRBV25-1
cdr3_length: 15
cdr3_aa: CASSEWDRGPEKLFF
cdr3_nt: TGTGCCAGCAGTGAATGGGACAGGGGGCCTGAAAAACTGTTTTTT

clone_size: .
d_call: .
j_call: TRBJ1-2
v_call: TRBV19
cdr3_length: 13
cdr3_aa: CASSMGQGGGYTF
cdr3_nt: TGTGCCAGTAGTATGGGGCAGGGTGGTGGCTACACCTTC

clone_size: .
d_call: TRBD1
j_call: TRBJ1-1
v_call: TRBV28
cdr3_length: 13
cdr3_aa: CASREGTAGEAFF
cdr3_nt: TGTGCCAGCAGGGAAGGGACAGCCGGTGAAGCTTTCTTT

clone_size: .
d_call: TRBD1
j_call: TRBJ1-6
v_call: TRBV4-1
cdr3_length: 14
cdr3_aa: CASSHRDRDSPLHF
cdr3_nt: TGCGCCAGCAGCCATCGGGACAGGGATTCACCCCTCCACTTT

clone_size: .
d_call: TRBD2
j_call: TRBJ2-2
v_call: TRBV27
cdr3_length: 14
cdr3_aa: CASKQRELTGELFF
cdr3_nt: TGTGCCAGCAAGCAGCGGGAGCTTACCGGGGAGCTGTTTTTT

clone_size: .
d_call: .
j_call: TRBJ1-1
v_call: TRBV11-2
cdr3_length: 13
cdr3_aa: CASSLSDLRAAFF
cdr3_nt: TGTGCCAGCAGCTTAAGCGATCTGAGGGCCGCTTTCTTT

clone_size: .
d_call: TRBD2
j_call: TRBJ2-1
v_call: TRBV10-2
cdr3_length: 17
cdr3_aa: CASSESSGGASYNEQFF
cdr3_nt: TGCGCCAGCAGTGAGTCTAGCGGGGGGGCGTCCTACAATGAGCAGTTCTTC

clone_size: .
d_call: TRBD1
j_call: TRBJ1-1
v_call: TRBV7-9
cdr3_length: 12
cdr3_aa: CASRTGQSEAFF
cdr3_nt: TGTGCCAGCAGAACGGGACAGTCTGAAGCTTTCTTT

clone_size: .
d_call: .
j_call: TRBJ1-4
v_call: TRBV19
cdr3_length: 16
cdr3_aa: CASSIGGTWVREKLFF
cdr3_nt: TGTGCCAGTAGTATAGGCGGGACCTGGGTTCGTGAAAAACTGTTTTTT

clone_size: .
d_call: .
j_call: TRBJ1-5
v_call: TRBV7-9
cdr3_length: 15
cdr3_aa: CASSLGGGGGQPQHF
cdr3_nt: TGTGCCAGCAGCTTAGGAGGTGGGGGAGGACAGCCCCAGCATTTT

clone_size: .
d_call: .
j_call: TRBJ2-7
v_call: TRBV4-2
cdr3_length: 17
cdr3_aa: CASSPKPGPQGSYEQYF
cdr3_nt: TGTGCCAGCAGTCCTAAACCGGGACCCCAGGGGTCCTACGAGCAGTACTTC